Reported below is one T cell receptor (beta chain). The data are from a study of blood T cell repertoires in COVID-19. Study-level background: Acute and convalescent COVID-19 samples came from the United States, Italy and Spain. T cells, B-cell-depleted T cells, or PBMCs supplied cDNA or gDNA.

With 6 bases removed from V and 4 bases from J, the gap between germline ends came to 9 bases. This CDR3 has 12 amino acids. The study assigned cohorts using participant-reported clinical history. Sequencing was performed with immunoSEQ multiplex PCR; in TCRdb, only in-frame clones are kept and a portion is missing. The table records 140,000 or so clones, almost 85% of them present only once. The chain recombines TRBV12-3 or TRBV12-4 with TRBJ1-2; tentative D call: TRBD1 (6 bases). Sequencing was performed on PBMCs or T cells enriched from blood (not recorded which). The sequence was obtained from a woman aged 50 to 60 with acute COVID-19. CDR3 sequence (DNA): TGTGCCAGCAGCGGGGACATCTATGGCTACACCTTC. Its protein product is CASSGDIYGYTF.